The sample holds a few counts of the clone carrying this T cell receptor (beta chain). What it recognizes is unknown. With 60 Vbeta and 13 Jbeta primers, the PCR was carried out. Sequencing was performed with immunoSEQ multiplex PCR; in TCRdb, only in-frame clones are kept and a portion is missing. Counted here are around 97,000 clones, about a tenth occurring once; the ten biggest clones make up 4.5% to 6.5%. The source of the sample is a study of cytomegalovirus exposure and HLA in healthy donors. Whole-study context: There were 117 million unique TCR beta sequences, drawn from approximately 180 million T cells, in an earlier analysis.

Study-level results: According to an earlier analysis, most TCR beta V segments yielded productive rearrangements about 90% or about 30% of the time.

This CDR3 is built from 15 residues. Trimming shortened V by 8 bases and J by 6 bases, and 17 bases separated the two germline ends. CDR1 is LNHDA and CDR2 is SQIVND in the germline V gene (reference sequence). This TCR derives from a man between 45 and 60 years old in good health and CMV-seropositive. The sample comprised PBMCs. The chain recombines TRBV19 with TRBJ1-6; weak D call: TRBD1 (6 bases). The CDR3 DNA reads as TGTGCCAGTCACCAGGACAGTAGAAGTAATTCACCCCTCCACTTT. It yields the protein CASHQDSRSNSPLHF.